The clone carrying this T cell receptor (beta chain) was detected only once. These data originate in a study of CD8 T cells in Susac syndrome. A quantity of roughly 0.5 to 1 ug RNA underwent reverse transcription using random hexamers. TCRdb re-analysed the immunoSEQ multiplex PCR reads in MiXCR, keeping a single row per CDR3 protein. The profile shows 110,000 or so distinct CDR3 sequences, 90% to 95% of them singletons. The multiple sclerosis control group consisted of treatment-naive patients whose relapsing-remitting disease, which was either stable or active, fulfilled revised McDonald criteria. The germline V gene encodes CDR1 MGHRA and CDR2 YSYEKL. The V and J ends lost 2 bases and 0 bases, in that order; junction bases with no gene match: 4. CDR3 length: 17 residues.

Sequenced material: CD4+ T cells from PBMCs. The TCR was taken from a human donor with multiple sclerosis. The rearrangement uses TRBV4-1 and TRBJ1-6; TRBD1 agrees at 7 bases. CDR3 residues: CASSQSSGGSYNSPLHF. The CDR3 DNA reads TGCGCCAGCAGCCAAAGTTCAGGGGGCTCCTATAATTCACCCCTCCACTTT.